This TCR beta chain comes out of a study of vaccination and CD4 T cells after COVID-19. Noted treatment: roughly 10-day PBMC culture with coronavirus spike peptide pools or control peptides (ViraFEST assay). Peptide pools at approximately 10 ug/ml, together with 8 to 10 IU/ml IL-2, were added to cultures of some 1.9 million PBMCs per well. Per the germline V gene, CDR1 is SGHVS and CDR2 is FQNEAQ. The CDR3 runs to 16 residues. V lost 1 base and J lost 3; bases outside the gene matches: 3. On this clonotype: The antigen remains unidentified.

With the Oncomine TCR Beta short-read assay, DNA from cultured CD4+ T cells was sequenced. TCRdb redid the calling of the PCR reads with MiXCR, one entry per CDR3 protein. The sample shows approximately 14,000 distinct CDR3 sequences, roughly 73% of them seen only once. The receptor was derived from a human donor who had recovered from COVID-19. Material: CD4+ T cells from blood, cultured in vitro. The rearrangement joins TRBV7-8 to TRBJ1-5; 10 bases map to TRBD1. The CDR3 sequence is CASSLEGQGFNQPQHF. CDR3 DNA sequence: TGTGCCAGCAGCTTAGAGGGACAGGGGTTCAATCAGCCCCAGCATTTT.